This T cell receptor beta chain was recorded in a study of blood T cell repertoires in COVID-19. Overall study context: Researchers got acute and convalescent COVID-19 samples from the United States, Italy and Spain. T cells, B-cell-depleted T cells, or PBMCs supplied cDNA or gDNA.

Living in roughly 25 US areas, the participants were between about 18 and 90 years of age. Authors' analysis steps: Estimation of nucleated cell counts was performed using reference gene primer amplification. The repertoire was sequenced with immunoSEQ multiplex PCR; TCRdb's copy has only in-frame clones and lacks some. The DNA was the basis for D and trimming; V, J and clone size are from that table. The sample has some 200,000 clones, about nine tenths seen once. CDR1 SGHTA and CDR2 FQGNSA come from the germline V gene. V shed 2 bases and J shed 8 bases, with 12 bases lying between them. This CDR3 contains 14 residues.

This chain joins TRBV7-2 and TRBJ1-4; D is unclear. What was sequenced was PBMCs or T cells enriched from blood (not recorded which). This TCR came from a woman aged 18-29 years who had recovered from COVID-19. In DNA, the CDR3 is TGTGCCAGCAGCTTATCCGGGTCCCAAGAAAAACTGTTTTTT. As protein: CASSLSGSQEKLFF.